The clone carrying this TCR beta chain was seen more than once but under ten times. Its antigen is not identified. This sample was included in a study of post-analysis software for immune sequencing data. General study points: Five or six TRBV segments (TRBV5-6, TRBV5-1 and TRBV20-1 among them) occurred more frequently in patients than in controls.

With 4 bases removed from V and 3 bases from J, the gap between germline ends came to 23 bases. This CDR3 region has 17 residues. CDR1 and CDR2 (germline): SGHRS, YFSETQ. Unique molecular identifiers were present in the TCR beta cDNA libraries. TCRdb fed the PCR reads into MiXCR, producing one record per CDR3 protein. The data hold about 460,000 distinct CDR3 sequences, with roughly 45% observed a single time. Sequencing was done on a sample of blood. The V call is TRBV5-1, the J call TRBJ2-7; D is possibly TRBD2 (6 bases). The clonotype originates from a girl aged 5 to 17 with multiple sclerosis. CDR3 DNA sequence: TGCGCCAGCAGCGTCCAATCGCCGGGACTTAACAACTACGAGCAGTACTTC. Translated, it gives CASSVQSPGLNNYEQYF.